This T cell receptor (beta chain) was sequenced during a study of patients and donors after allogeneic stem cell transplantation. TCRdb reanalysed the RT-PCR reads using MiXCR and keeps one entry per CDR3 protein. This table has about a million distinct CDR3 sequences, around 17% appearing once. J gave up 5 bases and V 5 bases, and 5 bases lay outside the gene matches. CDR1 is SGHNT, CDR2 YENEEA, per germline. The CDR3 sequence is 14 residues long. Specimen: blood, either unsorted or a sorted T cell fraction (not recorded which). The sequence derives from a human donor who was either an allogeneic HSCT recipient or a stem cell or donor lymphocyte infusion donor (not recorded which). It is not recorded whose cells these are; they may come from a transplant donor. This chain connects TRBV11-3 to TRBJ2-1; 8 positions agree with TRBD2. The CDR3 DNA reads TGTGCCAGCAGCCAAACGACTAGCGACAATGAGCAGTTCTTC. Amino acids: CASSQTTSDNEQFF.